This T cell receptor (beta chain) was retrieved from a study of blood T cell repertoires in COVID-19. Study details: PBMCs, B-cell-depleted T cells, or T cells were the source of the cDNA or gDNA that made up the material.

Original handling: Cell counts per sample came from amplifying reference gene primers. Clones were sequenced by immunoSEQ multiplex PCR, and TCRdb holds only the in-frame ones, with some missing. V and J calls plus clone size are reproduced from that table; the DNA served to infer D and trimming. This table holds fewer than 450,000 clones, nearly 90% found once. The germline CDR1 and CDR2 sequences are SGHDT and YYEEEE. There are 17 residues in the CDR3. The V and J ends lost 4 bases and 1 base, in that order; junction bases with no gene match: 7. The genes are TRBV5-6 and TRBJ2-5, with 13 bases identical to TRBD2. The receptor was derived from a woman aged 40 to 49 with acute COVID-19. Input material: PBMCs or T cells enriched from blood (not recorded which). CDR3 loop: CASSLYGLAGAQETQYF. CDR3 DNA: TGTGCCAGCAGCCTCTACGGACTAGCGGGGGCCCAAGAGACCCAGTACTTC. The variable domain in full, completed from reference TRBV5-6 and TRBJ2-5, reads DAGVTQSPTHLIKTRGQQVTLRCSPKSGHDTVSWYQQALGQGPQFIFQYYEEEERQRGNFPDRFSGHQFPNYSSELNVNALLLGDSALYLCASSLYGLAGAQETQYFGPGTRLLVL.